Below, one T cell receptor (beta chain) is given with its context. The cohort comprised adults aged roughly 18 to 95 years residing in approximately 22 US areas. The data derive from a study of blood T cell repertoires in COVID-19. The wider study: There were acute and convalescent COVID-19 samples, and they came from the United States, Italy and Spain.

The germline V gene encodes CDR1 KGHDR and CDR2 SFDVKD. The V and J ends lost 0 bases and 7 bases respectively, with 15 bases between them. CDR3 size: 16 residues. The data were produced by immunoSEQ multiplex PCR, yet TCRdb's version contains in-frame clones alone and is incomplete. Of under 150,000 clones in the sample, 80% to 85% were seen once. The source is a man aged 40-49 years with acute COVID-19. Material: PBMCs or T cells enriched from blood (not recorded which). This sequence joins TRBV24-1 and TRBJ2-1, with TRBD1 as a possible D gene (7 bases). The CDR3 DNA is TGTGCCACCAGTGATTTGGGAGGGGGCGGTCAGAATGAGCAGTTCTTC. Encoded protein: CATSDLGGGGQNEQFF.